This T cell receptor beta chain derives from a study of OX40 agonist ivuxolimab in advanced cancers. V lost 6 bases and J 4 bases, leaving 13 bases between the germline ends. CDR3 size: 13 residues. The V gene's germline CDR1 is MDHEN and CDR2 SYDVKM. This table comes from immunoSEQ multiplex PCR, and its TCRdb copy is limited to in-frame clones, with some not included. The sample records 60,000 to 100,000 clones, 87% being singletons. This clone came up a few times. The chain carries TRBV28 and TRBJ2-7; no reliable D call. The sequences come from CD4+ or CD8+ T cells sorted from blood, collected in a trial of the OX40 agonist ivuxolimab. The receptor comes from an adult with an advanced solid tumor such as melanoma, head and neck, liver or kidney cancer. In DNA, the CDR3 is TGTGCCAGCAGCCCCGGTGGCGGATACGAGCAGTACTTC. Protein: CASSPGGGYEQYF.